This T cell receptor beta chain was found in a study of shared clonotypes between healthy human individuals. V lost 5 bases and J lost 10, with 15 bases in between. There are 14 residues in the CDR3. Germline V gene data show CDR1 as MNHEY and CDR2 as SVGAGI. Repertoires were generated with immunoSEQ multiplex PCR, while TCRdb's copy carries only in-frame clones and drops some. This sample has over a million clones, with about 70% found just once. The clonotype was recovered from a man aged 18 to 29 in good health. Sequenced: memory CD4+ T cells sorted from blood. Subset noted: CD45RA-negative fraction. The chain couples TRBV6-5 to TRBJ1-6; D is undetermined. The CDR3 sequence is CASSTQTLGSPLHF. The CDR3 DNA reads TGTGCCAGCAGTACTCAGACCCTCGGGTCACCCCTCCACTTT.